The 5 T cell receptor beta chains below come from one sample, sequenced in a study of blood T cell repertoires in COVID-19. This table comes from immunoSEQ multiplex PCR, and its TCRdb copy is limited to in-frame clones, with some not included. The sample shows just over 200,000 clones, approximately 84% of them seen only once. Sequencing was done on a sample of peripheral blood. The source of these receptors is a man older than 75 with acute or convalescent COVID-19.

The chain has TRBV30 and TRBJ1-2; D is possibly TRBD1 (5 bases). Trimming pared 6 bases from V and 6 bases from J, leaving 20 bases between. The length of the CDR3 is 14 residues. Germline values: CDR1 GTSNPN, CDR2 SVGIG (reference sequence). In nucleotides, the CDR3 is TGTGCCTGTAACCGGTTTGCAGGGTTTGATGGCTACACCTTC. It specifies CACNRFAGFDGYTF.

This chain uses TRBV6-2 or TRBV6-3 with TRBJ1-1, with D hard to call. In germline, CDR1 is MNHEY, CDR2 SVGEGT. CDR3 length: 14 residues. The ends were cut back, 5 bases at V and 1 base at J, with 11 bases in the middle. The CDR3 region is CASSRVSQNTEAFF. DNA for the CDR3: TGTGCCAGCAGTCGAGTATCCCAGAACACTGAAGCTTTCTTT.

This rearrangement joins TRBV7-3 to TRBJ2-7, with a tentative D call TRBD1 (5 bases). This CDR3 has 15 residues. Germline V gene sequence: CDR1 SGHTA, CDR2 FQGTGA. The V end was cut by 5 bases, the J end by 0 bases, with 14 bases between. The CDR3 here is CASSDWGGISYEQYF. The CDR3 DNA is TGTGCCAGCAGCGACTGGGGCGGTATCTCCTACGAGCAGTACTTC. Together with reference TRBV7-3 and TRBJ2-7, the CDR3 gives the full variable domain: GAGVSQTPSNKVTEKGKYVELRCDPISGHTALYWYRQSLGQGPEFLIYFQGTGAADDSGLPNDRFFAVRPEGSVSTLKIQRTERGDSAVYLCASSDWGGISYEQYFGPGTRLTVT.

The chain links TRBV28 to TRBJ2-1; TRBD2 agrees at 12 bases. The CDR3 extends over 17 amino acids. Per germline, CDR1 MDHEN and CDR2 SYDVKM. J was trimmed by 0 bases and V by 6 bases; bases with no gene match: 6. The DNA for the CDR3 is TGTGCCAGCAGAGGACTAGCGGGACTAAGCTCCTACAATGAGCAGTTCTTC. As protein: CASRGLAGLSSYNEQFF.

This chain uses TRBV18 with TRBJ2-5; 9 bases are a match to TRBD2. The germline V gene encodes CDR1 KGHSH and CDR2 LQKENI. The CDR3 runs 15 residues. The V gene end was trimmed by 5 bases and the J gene end by 1 base; junction bases not matched to a gene: 5. The CDR3, as DNA: TGTGCCAGCTCAAGACTAGCGGAAGTCCAAGAGACCCAGTACTTC. Encoded protein: CASSRLAEVQETQYF.